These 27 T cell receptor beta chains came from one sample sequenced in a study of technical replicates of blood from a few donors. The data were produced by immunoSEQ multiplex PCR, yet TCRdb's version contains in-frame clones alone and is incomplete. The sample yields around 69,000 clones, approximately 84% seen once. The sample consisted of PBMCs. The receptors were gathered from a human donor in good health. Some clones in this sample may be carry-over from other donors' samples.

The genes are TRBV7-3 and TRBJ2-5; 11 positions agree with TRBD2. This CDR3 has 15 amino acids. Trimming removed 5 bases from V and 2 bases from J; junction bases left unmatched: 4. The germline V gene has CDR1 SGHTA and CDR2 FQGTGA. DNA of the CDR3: TGTGCCAGCAGCACACCTAGCGGGGGGCAAGAGACCCAGTACTTC. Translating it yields CASSTPSGGQETQYF.

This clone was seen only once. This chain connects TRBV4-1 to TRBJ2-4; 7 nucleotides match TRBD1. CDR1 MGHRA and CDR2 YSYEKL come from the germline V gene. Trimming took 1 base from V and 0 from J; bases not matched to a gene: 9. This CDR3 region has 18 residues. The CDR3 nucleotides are TGCGCCAGCAGCCAAGGGGGACAGAGTTCACTAGCCAAAAACATTCAGTACTTC. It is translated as CASSQGGQSSLAKNIQYF.

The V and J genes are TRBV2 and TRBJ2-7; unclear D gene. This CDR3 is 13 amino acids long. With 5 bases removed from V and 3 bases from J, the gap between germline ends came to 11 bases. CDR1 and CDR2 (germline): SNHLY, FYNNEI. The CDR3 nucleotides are TGTGCCAGCAGTATGGCAGTTGGCTACGAGCAGTACTTC. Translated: CASSMAVGYEQYF.

The CDR3 spells CASSPNPGGVYEQYF. For the CDR3, the DNA is TGTGCCAGTAGTCCAAACCCGGGGGGAGTTTACGAGCAGTACTTC. The J gene is TRBJ2-7, the V gene TRBV19, with 7 bases identical to TRBD2. Germline V gene sequence: CDR1 LNHDA, CDR2 SQIVND (reference sequence). The V segment lost 5 bases and the J segment 4 bases; nucleotides outside the gene matches: 11. This CDR3 has 15 residues.

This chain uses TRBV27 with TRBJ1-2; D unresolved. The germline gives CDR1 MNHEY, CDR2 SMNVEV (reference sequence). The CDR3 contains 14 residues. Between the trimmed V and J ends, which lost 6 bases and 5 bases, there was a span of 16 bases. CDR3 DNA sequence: TGTGCCAGCAGCCCCACTTCAGCGCGATATGGCTACACCTTC. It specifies CASSPTSARYGYTF.

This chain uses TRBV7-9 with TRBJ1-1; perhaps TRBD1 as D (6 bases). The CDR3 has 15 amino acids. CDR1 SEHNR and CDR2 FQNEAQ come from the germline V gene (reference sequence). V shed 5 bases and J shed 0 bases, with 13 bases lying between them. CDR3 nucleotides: TGTGCCAGCAGCCCCGGACAGACCATGAACACTGAAGCTTTCTTT. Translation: CASSPGQTMNTEAFF.

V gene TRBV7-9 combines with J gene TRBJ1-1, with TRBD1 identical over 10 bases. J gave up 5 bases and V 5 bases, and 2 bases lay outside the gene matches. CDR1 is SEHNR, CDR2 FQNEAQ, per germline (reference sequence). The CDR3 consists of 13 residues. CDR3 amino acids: CASSMDRGTEAFF. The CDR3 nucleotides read TGTGCCAGCAGCATGGACAGGGGGACTGAAGCTTTCTTT.

Here the CDR3 DNA reads TGTGCCAGCAGCCAAGAAGGCGGGACTAGCGGTGGGGAGACCCAGTACTTC. Protein: CASSQEGGTSGGETQYF. The rearrangement joins TRBV4-2 to TRBJ2-5; TRBD2 matches 11 bases. The CDR3 covers 17 residues. J was trimmed by 5 bases and V by 0 bases; bases with no gene match: 8. CDR1 and CDR2 (germline): LGHNA, YNFKEQ.

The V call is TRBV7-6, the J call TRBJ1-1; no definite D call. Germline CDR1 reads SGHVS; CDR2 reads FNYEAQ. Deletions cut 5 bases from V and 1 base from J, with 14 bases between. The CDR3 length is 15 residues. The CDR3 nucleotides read TGTGCCAGCAGCCCCACGGGCGGAGGGAACACTGAAGCTTTCTTT. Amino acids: CASSPTGGGNTEAFF.

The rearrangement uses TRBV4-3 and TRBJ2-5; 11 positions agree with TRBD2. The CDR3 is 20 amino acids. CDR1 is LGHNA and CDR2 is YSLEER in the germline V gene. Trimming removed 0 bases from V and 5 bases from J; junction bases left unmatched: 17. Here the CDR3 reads CASSQDPISSGGSLWETQYF. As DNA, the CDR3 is TGCGCCAGCAGCCAAGATCCCATATCTAGCGGGGGGAGTCTATGGGAGACCCAGTACTTC.

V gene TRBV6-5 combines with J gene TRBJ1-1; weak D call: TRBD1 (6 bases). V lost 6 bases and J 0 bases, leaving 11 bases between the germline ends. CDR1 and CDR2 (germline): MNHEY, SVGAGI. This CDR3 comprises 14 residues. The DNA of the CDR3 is TGTGCCAGCAGAAAGACAGGTATGAACACTGAAGCTTTCTTT. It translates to CASRKTGMNTEAFF.

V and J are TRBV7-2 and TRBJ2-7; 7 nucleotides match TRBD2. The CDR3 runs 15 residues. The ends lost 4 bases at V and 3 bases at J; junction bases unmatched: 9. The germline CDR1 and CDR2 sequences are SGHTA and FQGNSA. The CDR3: CASSSLPGLSYEQYF. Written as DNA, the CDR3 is TGTGCCAGCAGCTCCCTCCCGGGACTAAGCTACGAGCAGTACTTC. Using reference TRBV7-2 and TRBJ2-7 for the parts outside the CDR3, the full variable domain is GAGVSQSPSNKVTEKGKDVELRCDPISGHTALYWYRQSLGQGLEFLIYFQGNSAPDKSGLPSDRFSAERTGGSVSTLTIQRTQQEDSAVYLCASSSLPGLSYEQYFGPGTRLTVT.

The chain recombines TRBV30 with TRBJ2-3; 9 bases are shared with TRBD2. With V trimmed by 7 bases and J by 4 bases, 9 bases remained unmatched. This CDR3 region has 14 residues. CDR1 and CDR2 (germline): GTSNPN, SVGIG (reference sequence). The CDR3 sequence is CALQAGGSPDTQYF. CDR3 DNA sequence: TGTGCCTTACAAGCGGGAGGTTCCCCAGATACGCAGTATTTT.

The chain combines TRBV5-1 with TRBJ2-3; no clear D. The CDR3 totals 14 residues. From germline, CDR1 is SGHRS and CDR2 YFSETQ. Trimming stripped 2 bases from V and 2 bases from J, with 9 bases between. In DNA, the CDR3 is TGCGCCAGCAGCTTTTCCCCTTCCACAGATACGCAGTATTTT. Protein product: CASSFSPSTDTQYF. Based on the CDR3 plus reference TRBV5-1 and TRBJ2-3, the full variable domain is KAGVTQTPRYLIKTRGQQVTLSCSPISGHRSVSWYQQTPGQGLQFLFEYFSETQRNKGNFPGRFSGRQFSNSRSEMNVSTLELGDSALYLCASSFSPSTDTQYFGPGTRLTVL.

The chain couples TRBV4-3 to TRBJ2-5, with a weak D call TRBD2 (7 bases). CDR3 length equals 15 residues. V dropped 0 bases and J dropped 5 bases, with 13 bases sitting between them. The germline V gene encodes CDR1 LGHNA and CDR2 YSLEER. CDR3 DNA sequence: TGCGCCAGCAGCCAAGACAGGGGAGGGCAGGAGACCCAGTACTTC. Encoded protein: CASSQDRGGQETQYF.

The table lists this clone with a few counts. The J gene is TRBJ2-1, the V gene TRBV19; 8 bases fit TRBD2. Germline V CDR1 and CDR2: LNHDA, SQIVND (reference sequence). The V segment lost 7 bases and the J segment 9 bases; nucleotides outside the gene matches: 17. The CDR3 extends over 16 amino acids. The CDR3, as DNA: TGTGCCAGTACCACAAAATCCGGCGGGAGGCCCAGTGAGCAGTTCTTC. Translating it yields CASTTKSGGRPSEQFF.

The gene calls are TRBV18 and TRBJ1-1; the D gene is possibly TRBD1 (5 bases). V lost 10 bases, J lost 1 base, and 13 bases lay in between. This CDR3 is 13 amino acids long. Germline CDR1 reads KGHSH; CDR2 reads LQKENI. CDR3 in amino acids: CATARGRNTEAFF. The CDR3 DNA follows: TGTGCCACCGCAAGGGGCCGGAACACTGAAGCTTTCTTT.

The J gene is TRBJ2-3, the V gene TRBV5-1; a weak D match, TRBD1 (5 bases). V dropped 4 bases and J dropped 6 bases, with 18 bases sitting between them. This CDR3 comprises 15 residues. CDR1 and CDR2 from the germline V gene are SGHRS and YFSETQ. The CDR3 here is CASSPGNPQADTQYF. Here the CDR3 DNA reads TGCGCCAGCAGCCCAGGGAACCCACAAGCGGATACGCAGTATTTT.

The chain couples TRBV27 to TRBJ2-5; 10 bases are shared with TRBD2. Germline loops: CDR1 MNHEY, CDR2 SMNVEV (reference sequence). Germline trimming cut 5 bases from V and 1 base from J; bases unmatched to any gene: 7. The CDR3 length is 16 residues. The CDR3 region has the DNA TGTGCCAGCAGTCCCCGAGCGGGAGGGCCCCAAGAGACCCAGTACTTC. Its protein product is CASSPRAGGPQETQYF.

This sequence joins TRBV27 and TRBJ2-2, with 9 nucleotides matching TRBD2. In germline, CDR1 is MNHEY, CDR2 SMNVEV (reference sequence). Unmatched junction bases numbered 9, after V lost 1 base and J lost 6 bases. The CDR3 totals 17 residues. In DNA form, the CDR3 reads TGTGCCAGCAGTTTATTTGGACTAGCGCCTTCGCCCGGGGAGCTGTTTTTT. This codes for CASSLFGLAPSPGELFF.

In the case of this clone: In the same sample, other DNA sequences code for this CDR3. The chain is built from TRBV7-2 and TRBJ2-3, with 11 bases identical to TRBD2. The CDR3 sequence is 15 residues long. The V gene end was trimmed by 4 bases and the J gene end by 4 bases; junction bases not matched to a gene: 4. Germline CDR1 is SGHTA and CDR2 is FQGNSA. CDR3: CASSSLAGAPDTQYF. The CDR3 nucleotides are TGTGCCAGCAGCTCACTAGCGGGGGCCCCAGATACGCAGTATTTT.

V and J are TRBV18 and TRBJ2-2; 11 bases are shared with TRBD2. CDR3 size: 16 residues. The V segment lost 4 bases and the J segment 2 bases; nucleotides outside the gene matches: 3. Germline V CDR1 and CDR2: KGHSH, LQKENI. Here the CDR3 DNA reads TGTGCCAGCTCACAGACTAGCGGGGCTAACACCGGGGAGCTGTTTTTT. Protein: CASSQTSGANTGELFF.

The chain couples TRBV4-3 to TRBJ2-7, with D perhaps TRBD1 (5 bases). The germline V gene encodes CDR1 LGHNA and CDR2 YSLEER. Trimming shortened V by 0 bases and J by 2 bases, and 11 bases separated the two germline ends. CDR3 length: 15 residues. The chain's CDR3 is CASSQEQVHPYEQYF. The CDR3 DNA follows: TGCGCCAGCAGCCAAGAACAGGTCCATCCCTACGAGCAGTACTTC.

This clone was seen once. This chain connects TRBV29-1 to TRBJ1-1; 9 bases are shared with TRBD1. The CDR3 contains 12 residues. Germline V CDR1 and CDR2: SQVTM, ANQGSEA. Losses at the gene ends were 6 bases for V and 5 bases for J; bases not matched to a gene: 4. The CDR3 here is CSVPGQGTEAFF. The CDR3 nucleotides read TGCAGCGTCCCGGGACAGGGTACTGAAGCTTTCTTT.

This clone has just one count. CDR3 sequence: CASSSGRPETQYF. CDR3 bases: TGTGCCAGCAGCAGCGGCCGACCGGAGACCCAGTACTTC. The chain is built from TRBV6-1 and TRBJ2-5; D perhaps matches TRBD2 (5 bases). Germline CDR1 is MNHNS and CDR2 is SASEGT. This CDR3 is built from 13 residues. V was pared by 6 bases and J by 5 bases, with 13 bases between.

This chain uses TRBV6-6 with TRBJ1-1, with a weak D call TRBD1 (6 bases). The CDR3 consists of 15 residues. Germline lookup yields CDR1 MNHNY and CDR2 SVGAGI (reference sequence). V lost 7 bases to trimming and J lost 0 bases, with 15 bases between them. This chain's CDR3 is CASTEGQQMNTEAFF. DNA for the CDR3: TGTGCCAGCACAGAAGGACAGCAGATGAACACTGAAGCTTTCTTT.

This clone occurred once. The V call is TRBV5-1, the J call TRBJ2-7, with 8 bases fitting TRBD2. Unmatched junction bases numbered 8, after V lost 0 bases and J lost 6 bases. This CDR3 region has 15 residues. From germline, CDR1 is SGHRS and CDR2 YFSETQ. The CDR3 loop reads CASSLVGLGGSEQYF. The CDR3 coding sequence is TGCGCCAGCAGCTTGGTGGGACTAGGGGGGAGCGAGCAGTACTTC.